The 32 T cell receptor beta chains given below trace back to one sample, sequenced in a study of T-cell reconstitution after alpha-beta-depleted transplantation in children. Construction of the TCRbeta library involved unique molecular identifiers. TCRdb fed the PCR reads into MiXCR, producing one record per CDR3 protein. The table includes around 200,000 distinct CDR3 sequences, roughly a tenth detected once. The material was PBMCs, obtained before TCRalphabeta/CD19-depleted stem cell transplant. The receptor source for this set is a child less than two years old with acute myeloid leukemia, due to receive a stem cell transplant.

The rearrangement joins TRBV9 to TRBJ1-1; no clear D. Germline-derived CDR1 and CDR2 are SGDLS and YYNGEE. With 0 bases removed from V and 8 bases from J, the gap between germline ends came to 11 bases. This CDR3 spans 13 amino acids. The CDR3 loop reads CASSVVASGEAFF. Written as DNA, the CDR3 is TGTGCCAGCAGCGTAGTGGCTTCTGGGGAAGCTTTCTTT.

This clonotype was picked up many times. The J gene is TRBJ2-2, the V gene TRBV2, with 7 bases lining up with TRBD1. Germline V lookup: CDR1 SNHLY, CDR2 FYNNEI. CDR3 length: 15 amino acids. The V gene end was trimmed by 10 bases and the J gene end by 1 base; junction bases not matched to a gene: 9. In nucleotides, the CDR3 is TGTGCCACCACTACTAGACAGGGGAACACCGGGGAGCTGTTTTTT. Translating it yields CATTTRQGNTGELFF.

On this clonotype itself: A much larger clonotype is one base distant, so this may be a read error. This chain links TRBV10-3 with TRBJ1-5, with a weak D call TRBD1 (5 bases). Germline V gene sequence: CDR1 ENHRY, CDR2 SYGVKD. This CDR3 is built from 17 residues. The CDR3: CAISGPSGTAGNQPQPF. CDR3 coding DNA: TGTGCCATCAGTGGTCCTTCCGGGACGGCGGGCAATCAGCCCCAGCCTTTT.

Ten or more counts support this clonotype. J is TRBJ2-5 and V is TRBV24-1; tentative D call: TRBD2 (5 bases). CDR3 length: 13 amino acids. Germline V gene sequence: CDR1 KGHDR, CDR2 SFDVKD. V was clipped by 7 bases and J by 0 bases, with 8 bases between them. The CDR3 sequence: CATRDSNQETQYF. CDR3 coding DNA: TGTGCCACCAGGGACTCGAACCAAGAGACCCAGTACTTC.

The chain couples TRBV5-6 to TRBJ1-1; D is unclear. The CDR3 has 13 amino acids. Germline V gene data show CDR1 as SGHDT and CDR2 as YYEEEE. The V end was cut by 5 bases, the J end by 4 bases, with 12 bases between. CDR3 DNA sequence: TGTGCCAGCAGTCCTCCTACTTCCACTGAAGCTTTCTTT. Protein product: CASSPPTSTEAFF.

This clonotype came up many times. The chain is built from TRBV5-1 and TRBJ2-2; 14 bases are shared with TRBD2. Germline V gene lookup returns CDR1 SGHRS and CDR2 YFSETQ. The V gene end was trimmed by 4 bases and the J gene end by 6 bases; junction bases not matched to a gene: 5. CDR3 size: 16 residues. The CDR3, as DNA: TGCGCCAGCAGCAGGGGACTAGCGGGAGAGGCCGGGGAGCTGTTTTTT. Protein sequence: CASSRGLAGEAGELFF. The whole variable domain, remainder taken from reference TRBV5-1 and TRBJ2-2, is KAGVTQTPRYLIKTRGQQVTLSCSPISGHRSVSWYQQTPGQGLQFLFEYFSETQRNKGNFPGRFSGRQFSNSRSEMNVSTLELGDSALYLCASSRGLAGEAGELFFGEGSRLTVL.

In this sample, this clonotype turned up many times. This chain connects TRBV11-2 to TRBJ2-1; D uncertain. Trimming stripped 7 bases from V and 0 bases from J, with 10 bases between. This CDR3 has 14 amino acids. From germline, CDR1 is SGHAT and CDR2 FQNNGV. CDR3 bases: TGTGCCAGCACCCCCGAGGCCTCCTACAATGAGCAGTTCTTC. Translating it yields CASTPEASYNEQFF. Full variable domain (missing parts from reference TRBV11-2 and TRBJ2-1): EAGVAQSPRYKIIEKRQSVAFWCNPISGHATLYWYQQILGQGPKLLIQFQNNGVVDDSQLPKDRFSAERLKGVDSTLKIQPAKLEDSAVYLCASTPEASYNEQFFGPGTRLTVL.

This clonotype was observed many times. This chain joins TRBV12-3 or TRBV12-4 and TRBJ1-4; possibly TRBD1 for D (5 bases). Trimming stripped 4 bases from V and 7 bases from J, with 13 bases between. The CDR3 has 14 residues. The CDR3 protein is CASSSPGRAEKLFF. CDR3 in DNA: TGTGCCAGCAGTTCCCCGGGGCGGGCTGAAAAACTGTTTTTT.

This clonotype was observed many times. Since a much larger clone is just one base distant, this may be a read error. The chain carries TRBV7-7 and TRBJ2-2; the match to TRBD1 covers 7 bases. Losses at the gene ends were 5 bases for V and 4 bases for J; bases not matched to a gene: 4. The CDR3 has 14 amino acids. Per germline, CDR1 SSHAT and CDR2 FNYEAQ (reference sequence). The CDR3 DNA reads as TGTGCCAGCAGCCCAGACAGGGCCACCGGGGAGCTGTTTTTT. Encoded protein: CASSPDRATGELFF.

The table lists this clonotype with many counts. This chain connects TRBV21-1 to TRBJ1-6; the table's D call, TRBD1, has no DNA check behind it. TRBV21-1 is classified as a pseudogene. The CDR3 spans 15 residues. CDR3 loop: CASPKGHKGYSPLHF. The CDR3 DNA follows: TGTGCCAGCCCCAAGGGACACAAGGGATATTCACCCCTCCACTTT.

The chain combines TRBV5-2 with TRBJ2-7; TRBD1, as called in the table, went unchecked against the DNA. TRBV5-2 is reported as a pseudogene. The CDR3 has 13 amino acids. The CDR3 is CAMGPGSSYEQYF. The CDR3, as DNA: TGTGCCATGGGCCCCGGGTCGTCCTACGAGCAGTACTTC.

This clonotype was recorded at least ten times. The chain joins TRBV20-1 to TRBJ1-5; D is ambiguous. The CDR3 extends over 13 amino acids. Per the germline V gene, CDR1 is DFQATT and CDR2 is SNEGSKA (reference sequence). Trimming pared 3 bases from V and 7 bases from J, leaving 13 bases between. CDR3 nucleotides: TGCAGTGCTAGTAAGGCAGTACGCCAGCCCCAGCATTTT. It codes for CSASKAVRQPQHF.

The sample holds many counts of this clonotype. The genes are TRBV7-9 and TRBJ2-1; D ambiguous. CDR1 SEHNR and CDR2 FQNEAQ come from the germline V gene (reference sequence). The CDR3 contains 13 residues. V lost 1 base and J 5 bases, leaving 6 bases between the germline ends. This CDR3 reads CASSLVTDNEQFF. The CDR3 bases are TGTGCCAGCAGCTTAGTAACGGACAATGAGCAGTTCTTC.

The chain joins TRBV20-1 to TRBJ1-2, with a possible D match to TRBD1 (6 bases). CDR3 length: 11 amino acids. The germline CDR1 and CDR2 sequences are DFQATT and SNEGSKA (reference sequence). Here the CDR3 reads CRRRGGHGYTF. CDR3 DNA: TGCAGACGGAGGGGGGGACATGGCTACACCTTC.

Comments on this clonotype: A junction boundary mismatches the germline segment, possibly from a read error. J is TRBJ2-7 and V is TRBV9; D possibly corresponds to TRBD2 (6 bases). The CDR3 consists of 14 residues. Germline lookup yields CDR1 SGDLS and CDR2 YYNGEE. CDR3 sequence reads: CASSVDGDLRELYF. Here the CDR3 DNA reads TGTGCCAGCAGCGTAGACGGGGACTTGAGGGAGCTGTACTTC.

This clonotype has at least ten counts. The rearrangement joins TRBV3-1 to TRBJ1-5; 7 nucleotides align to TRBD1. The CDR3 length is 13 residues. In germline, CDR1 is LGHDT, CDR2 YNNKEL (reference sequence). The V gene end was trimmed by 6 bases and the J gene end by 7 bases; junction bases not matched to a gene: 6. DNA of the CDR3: TGTGCCAGCAGTCCAGGGGGAAGACAGCCCCAGCATTTT. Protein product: CASSPGGRQPQHF.

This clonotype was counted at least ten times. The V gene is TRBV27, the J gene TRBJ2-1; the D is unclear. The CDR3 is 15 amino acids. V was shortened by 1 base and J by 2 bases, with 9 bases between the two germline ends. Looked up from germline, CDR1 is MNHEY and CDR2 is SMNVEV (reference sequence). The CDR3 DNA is TGTGCCAGCAGTTTATGGACGGCCACCTACAATGAGCAGTTCTTC. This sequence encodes CASSLWTATYNEQFF.

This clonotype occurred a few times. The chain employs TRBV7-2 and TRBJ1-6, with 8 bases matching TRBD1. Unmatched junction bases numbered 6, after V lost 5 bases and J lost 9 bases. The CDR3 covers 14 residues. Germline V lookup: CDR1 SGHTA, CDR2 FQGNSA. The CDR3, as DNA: TGTGCCAGCAGCCTCAGGGGGCGGGGTTCACCCCTCCACTTT. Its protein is CASSLRGRGSPLHF.

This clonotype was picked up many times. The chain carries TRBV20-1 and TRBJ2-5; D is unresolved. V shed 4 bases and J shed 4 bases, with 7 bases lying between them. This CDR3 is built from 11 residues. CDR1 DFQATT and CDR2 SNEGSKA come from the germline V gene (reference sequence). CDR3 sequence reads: CSAKQVETQYF. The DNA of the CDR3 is TGCAGTGCTAAACAAGTAGAGACCCAGTACTTC.

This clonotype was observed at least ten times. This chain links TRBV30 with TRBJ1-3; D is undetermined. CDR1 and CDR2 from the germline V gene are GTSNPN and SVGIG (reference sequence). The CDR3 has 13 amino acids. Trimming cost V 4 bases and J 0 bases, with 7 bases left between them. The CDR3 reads CAWTEFSGNTIYF. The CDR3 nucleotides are TGTGCCTGGACGGAGTTCTCTGGAAACACCATATATTTT.

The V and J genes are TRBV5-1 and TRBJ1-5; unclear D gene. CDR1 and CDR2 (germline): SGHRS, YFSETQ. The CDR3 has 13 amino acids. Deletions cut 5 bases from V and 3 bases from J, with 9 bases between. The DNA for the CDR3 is TGCGCCAGCAGGGAGGACTTCAATCAGCCCCAGCATTTT. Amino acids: CASREDFNQPQHF. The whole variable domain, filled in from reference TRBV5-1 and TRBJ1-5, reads KAGVTQTPRYLIKTRGQQVTLSCSPISGHRSVSWYQQTPGQGLQFLFEYFSETQRNKGNFPGRFSGRQFSNSRSEMNVSTLELGDSALYLCASREDFNQPQHFGDGTRLSIL.

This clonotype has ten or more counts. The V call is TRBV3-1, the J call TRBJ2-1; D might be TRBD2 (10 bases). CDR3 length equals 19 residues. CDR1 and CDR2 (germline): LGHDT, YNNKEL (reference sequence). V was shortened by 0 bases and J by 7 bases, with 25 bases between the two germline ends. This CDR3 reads CASSQDQLAGSTGGNEQFF. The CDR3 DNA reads TGTGCCAGCAGCCAAGATCAACTAGCGGGATCGACAGGGGGGAATGAGCAGTTCTTC.

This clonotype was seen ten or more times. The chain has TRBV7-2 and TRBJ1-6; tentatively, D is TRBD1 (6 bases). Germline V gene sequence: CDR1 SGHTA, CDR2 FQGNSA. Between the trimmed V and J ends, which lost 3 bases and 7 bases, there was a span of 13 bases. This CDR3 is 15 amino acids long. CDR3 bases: TGTGCCAGCAGCTTTCTTCAGGGGACGAATTCACCCCTCCACTTT. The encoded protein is CASSFLQGTNSPLHF.

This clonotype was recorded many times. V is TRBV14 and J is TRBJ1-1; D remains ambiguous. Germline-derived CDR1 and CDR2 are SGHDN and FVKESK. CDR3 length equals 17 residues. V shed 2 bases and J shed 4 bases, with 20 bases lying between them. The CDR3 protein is CASSQSEGRVWGTEAFF. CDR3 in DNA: TGTGCCAGCAGCCAATCCGAAGGAAGGGTCTGGGGCACTGAAGCTTTCTTT. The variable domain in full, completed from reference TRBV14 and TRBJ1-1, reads EAGVTQFPSHSVIEKGQTVTLRCDPISGHDNLYWYRRVMGKEIKFLLHFVKESKQDESGMPNNRFLAERTGGTYSTLKVQPAELEDSGVYFCASSQSEGRVWGTEAFFGQGTRLTVV.

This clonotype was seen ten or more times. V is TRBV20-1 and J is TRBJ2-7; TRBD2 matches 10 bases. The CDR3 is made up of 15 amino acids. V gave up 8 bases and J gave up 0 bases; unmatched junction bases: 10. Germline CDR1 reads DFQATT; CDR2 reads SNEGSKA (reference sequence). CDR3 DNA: TGCAGTATTATGACCCCTAGCGGGAGCTCCTACGAGCAGTACTTC. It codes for CSIMTPSGSSYEQYF.

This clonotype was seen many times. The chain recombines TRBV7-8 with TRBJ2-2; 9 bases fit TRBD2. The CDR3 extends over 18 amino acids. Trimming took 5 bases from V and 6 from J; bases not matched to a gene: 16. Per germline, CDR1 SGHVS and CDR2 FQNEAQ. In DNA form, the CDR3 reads TGTGCCAGCAGCCTTCGAAATAGCGGGAGCGGGGTGGCCGGGGAGCTGTTTTTT. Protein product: CASSLRNSGSGVAGELFF. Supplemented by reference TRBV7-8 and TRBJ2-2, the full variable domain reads GAGVSQSPRYKVAKRGQDVALRCDPISGHVSLFWYQQALGQGPEFLTYFQNEAQLDKSGLPSDRFFAERPEGSVSTLKIQRTQQEDSAVYLCASSLRNSGSGVAGELFFGEGSRLTVL.

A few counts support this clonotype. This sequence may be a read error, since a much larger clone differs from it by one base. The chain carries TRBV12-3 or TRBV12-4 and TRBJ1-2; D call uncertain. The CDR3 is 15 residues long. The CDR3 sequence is CASSLEGTGPYGDTF. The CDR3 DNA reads TGTGCCAGCAGTTTGGAGGGCACCGGCCCCTATGGCGACACCTTC.

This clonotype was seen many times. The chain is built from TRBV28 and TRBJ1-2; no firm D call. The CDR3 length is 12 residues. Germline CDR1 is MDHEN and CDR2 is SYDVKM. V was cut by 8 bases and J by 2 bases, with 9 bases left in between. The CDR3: CASREANYGYTF. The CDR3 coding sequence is TGTGCCAGCCGGGAGGCGAACTATGGCTACACCTTC.

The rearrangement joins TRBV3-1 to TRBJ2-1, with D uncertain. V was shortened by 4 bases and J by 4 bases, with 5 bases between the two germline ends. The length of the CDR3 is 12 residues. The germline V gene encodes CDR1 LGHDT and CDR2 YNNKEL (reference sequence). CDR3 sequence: CASSPLYNEQFF. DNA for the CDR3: TGTGCCAGCAGCCCGCTTTACAATGAGCAGTTCTTC.

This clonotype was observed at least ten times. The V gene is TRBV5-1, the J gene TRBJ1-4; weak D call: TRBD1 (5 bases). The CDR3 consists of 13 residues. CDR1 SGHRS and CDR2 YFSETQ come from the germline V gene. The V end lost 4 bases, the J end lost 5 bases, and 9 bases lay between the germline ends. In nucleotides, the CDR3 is TGCGCCAGCAGCCGGGACGGGAATGAAAAACTGTTTTTT. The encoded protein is CASSRDGNEKLFF.

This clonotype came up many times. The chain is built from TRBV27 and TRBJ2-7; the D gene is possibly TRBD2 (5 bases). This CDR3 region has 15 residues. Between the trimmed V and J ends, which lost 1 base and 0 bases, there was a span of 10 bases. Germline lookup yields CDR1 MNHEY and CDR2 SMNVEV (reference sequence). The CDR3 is CASSLYGLSSYEQYF. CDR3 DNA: TGTGCCAGCAGTTTATACGGACTGTCCTCCTACGAGCAGTACTTC.

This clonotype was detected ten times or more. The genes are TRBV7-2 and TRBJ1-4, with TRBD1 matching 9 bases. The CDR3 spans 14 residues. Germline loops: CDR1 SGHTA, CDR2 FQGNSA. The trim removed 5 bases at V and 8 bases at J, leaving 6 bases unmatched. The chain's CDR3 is CASSIDRGSEKLFF. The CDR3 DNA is TGTGCCAGCAGCATCGACAGGGGGAGCGAAAAACTGTTTTTT. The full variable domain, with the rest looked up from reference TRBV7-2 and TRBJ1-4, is GAGVSQSPSNKVTEKGKDVELRCDPISGHTALYWYRQSLGQGLEFLIYFQGNSAPDKSGLPSDRFSAERTGGSVSTLTIQRTQQEDSAVYLCASSIDRGSEKLFFGSGTQLSVL.